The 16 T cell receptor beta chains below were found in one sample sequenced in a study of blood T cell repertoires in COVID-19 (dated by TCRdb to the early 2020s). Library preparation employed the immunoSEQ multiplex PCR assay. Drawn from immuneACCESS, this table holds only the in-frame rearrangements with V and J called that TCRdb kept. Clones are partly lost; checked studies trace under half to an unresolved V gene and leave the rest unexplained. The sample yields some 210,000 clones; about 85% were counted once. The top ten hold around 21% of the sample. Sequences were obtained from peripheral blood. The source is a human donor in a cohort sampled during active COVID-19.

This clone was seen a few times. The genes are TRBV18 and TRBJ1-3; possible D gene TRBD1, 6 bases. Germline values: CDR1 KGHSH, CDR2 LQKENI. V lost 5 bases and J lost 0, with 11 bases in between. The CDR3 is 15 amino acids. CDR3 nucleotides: TGTGCCAGCTCAGAGGGGACAAACTCTGGAAACACCATATATTTT. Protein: CASSEGTNSGNTIYF.

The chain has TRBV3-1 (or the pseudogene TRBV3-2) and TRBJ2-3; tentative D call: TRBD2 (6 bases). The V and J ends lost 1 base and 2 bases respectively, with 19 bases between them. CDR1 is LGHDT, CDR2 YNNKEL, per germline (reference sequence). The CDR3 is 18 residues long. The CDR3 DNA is TGTGCCAGCAGCCAAGGAAGAGGAGTGGGGGGTAACACAGATACGCAGTATTTT. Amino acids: CASSQGRGVGGNTDTQYF.

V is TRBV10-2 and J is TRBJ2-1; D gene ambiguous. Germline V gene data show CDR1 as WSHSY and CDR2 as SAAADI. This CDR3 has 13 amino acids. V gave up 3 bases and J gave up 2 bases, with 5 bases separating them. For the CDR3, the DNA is TGCGCCAGCAGTGAAAGAGCCTACAATGAGCAGTTCTTC. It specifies CASSERAYNEQFF.

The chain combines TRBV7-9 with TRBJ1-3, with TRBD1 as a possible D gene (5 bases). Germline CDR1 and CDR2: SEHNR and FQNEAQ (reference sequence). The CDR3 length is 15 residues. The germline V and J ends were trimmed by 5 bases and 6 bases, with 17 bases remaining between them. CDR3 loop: CASSRDGRVTNTIYF. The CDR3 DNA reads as TGTGCCAGCAGCCGAGATGGCAGGGTGACAAACACCATATATTTT.

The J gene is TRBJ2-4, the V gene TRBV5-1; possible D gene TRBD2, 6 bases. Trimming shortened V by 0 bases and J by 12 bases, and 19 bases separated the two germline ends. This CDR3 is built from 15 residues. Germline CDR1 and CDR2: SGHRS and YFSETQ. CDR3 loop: CASSLAAGTQETQYF. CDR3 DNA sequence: TGCGCCAGCAGCTTGGCTGCCGGGACTCAAGAAACTCAGTACTTC. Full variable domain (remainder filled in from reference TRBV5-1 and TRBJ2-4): KAGVTQTPRYLIKTRGQQVTLSCSPISGHRSVSWYQQTPGQGLQFLFEYFSETQRNKGNFPGRFSGRQFSNSRSEMNVSTLELGDSALYLCASSLAAGTQETQYFGAGTRLSVL.

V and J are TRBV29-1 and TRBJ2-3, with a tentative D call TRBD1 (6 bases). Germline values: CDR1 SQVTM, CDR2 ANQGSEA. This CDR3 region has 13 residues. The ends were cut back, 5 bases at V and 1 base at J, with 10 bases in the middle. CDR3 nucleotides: TGCAGCGTTAGGGCAGGGGGCACAGATACGCAGTATTTT. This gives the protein CSVRAGGTDTQYF.

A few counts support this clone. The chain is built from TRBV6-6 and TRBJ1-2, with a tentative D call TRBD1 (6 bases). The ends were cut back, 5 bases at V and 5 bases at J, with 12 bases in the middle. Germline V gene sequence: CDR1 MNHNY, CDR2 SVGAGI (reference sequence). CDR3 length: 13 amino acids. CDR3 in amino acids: CASSDTGLYGYTF. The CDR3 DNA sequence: TGTGCCAGCAGTGACACAGGGCTATATGGCTACACCTTC.

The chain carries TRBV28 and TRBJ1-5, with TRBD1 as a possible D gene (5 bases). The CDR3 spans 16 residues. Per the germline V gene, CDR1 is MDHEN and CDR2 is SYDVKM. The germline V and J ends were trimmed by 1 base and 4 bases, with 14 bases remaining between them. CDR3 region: CASSLSPRVGNQPQHF. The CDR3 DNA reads TGTGCCAGCAGTTTATCCCCCAGGGTCGGTAATCAGCCCCAGCATTTT.

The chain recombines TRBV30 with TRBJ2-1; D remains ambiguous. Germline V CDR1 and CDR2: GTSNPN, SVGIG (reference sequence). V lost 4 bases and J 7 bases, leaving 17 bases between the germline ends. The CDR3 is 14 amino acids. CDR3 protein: CAWTLYPGRNEQFF. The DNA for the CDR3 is TGTGCCTGGACCCTTTACCCGGGTAGGAATGAGCAGTTCTTC.

CDR3 coding DNA: TGTGCCAGCAGAACACCCCTCAGGAATGAGCAGTTCTTC. The encoded protein is CASRTPLRNEQFF. V gene TRBV27 combines with J gene TRBJ2-1; D ambiguous. With 6 bases removed from V and 7 bases from J, the gap between germline ends came to 13 bases. The germline CDR1 and CDR2 sequences are MNHEY and SMNVEV (reference sequence). The CDR3 loop spans 13 amino acids.

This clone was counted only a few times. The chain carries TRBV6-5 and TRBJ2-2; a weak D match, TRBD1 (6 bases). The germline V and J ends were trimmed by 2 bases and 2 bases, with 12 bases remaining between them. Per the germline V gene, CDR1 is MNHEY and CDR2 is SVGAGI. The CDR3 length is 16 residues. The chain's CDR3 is CASSYGAGANTGELFF. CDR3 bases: TGTGCCAGCAGTTACGGCGCAGGGGCCAACACCGGGGAGCTGTTTTTT.

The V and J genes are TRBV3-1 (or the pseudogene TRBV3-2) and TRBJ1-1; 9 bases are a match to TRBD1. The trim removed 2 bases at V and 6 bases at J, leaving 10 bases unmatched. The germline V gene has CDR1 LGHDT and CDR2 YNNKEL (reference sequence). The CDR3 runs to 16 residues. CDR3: CASSQQSGQGSSEAFF. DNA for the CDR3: TGTGCCAGCAGCCAACAATCGGGACAGGGAAGTTCTGAAGCTTTCTTT.

The CDR3 DNA follows: TGTGCCAGTAGTACCCTAAGTGAAAAACTGTTTTTT. Encoded protein: CASSTLSEKLFF. The V gene is TRBV19, the J gene TRBJ1-4; D is uncertain. V lost 4 bases to trimming and J lost 7 bases, with 7 bases between them. In germline, CDR1 is LNHDA, CDR2 SQIVND (reference sequence). CDR3 length: 12 residues.

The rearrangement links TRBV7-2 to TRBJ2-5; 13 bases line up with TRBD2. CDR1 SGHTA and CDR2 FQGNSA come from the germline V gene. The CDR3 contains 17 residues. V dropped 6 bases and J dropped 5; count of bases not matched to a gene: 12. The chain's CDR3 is CASSQTSGGAVRETQYF. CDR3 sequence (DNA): TGTGCCAGCAGTCAAACTAGCGGGGGGGCGGTTCGGGAGACCCAGTACTTC.

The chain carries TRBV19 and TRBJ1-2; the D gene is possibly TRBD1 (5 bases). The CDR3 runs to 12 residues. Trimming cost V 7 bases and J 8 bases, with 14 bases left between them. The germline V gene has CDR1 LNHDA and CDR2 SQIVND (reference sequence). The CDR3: CASKSGWEGYTF. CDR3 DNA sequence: TGTGCCAGTAAATCAGGGTGGGAAGGCTACACCTTC. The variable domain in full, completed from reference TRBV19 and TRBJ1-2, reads DGGITQSPKYLFRKEGQNVTLSCEQNLNHDAMYWYRQDPGQGLRLIYYSQIVNDFQKGDIAEGYSVSREKKESFPLTVTSAQKNPTAFYLCASKSGWEGYTFGSGTRLTVV.

The CDR3, as DNA: TGTGCCAGTAGGCTATCGGGGACAGACTACACCGGGGAGCTGTTTTTT. Encoded protein: CASRLSGTDYTGELFF. The chain combines TRBV19 with TRBJ2-2; 7 positions agree with TRBD1. Germline-derived CDR1 and CDR2 are LNHDA and SQIVND (reference sequence). J lost 3 bases, V lost 6 bases, and 10 bases had no gene match. This CDR3 is 16 amino acids long.